This T cell receptor beta chain was sequenced during a study of control samples from healthy donors and cancer patients (dated by TCRdb to about 2020). Receptors were amplified or captured by the immunoSEQ multiplex PCR assay. As stored in TCRdb, this immuneACCESS dataset retains in-frame rearrangements with V and J assigned. A fraction of the clones does not appear; measured against another copy, unresolved V genes explain less than half of the discrepancy, and the remainder lacks a known reason. Across this sample there are approximately 150,000 clones, with around nine tenths seen only once. The top ten clonotypes cover 0.55% to 0.7% of the sample. The CDR3 numbers 15 residues from cysteine through phenylalanine. The sequence is cut down to CDR3 DNA, 45 bases in frame from base 1. CDR1 is given as MNHEY and CDR2 as SVGEGT, both from the germline V gene. Ends trimmed: V by 6 bases, J by 2 bases; bases unmatched to a gene: 9.

Worth noting for this clone: Which antigen it targets is not known. Qualities for individual bases were not recorded, and no much larger clone is one base off.

The specimen was blood. This TCR derives from a woman under 40 in good health. The V and J segments used are TRBV6-2 or TRBV6-3 and TRBJ2-7, with 8 central nucleotides matching TRBD2. The CDR3 amino acid sequence is: CASSLLAALPYEQYF. The bases read TGTGCCAGCAGCTTACTAGCGGCGCTCCCCTACGAGCAGTACTTC.